This TCR beta chain was sequenced during a study of beta chain features in type 1 diabetes. Study at large: Examined across all samples were almost 110 million sorted cells. Study observations and caveats: Type 1 diabetes patients had moderately but significantly shorter TCRB CDR3s in all four CD4+ subsets.

This clone was counted between two and nine times. Its antigen is currently unknown. The germline CDR1 and CDR2 sequences are GTSNPN and SVGIG (reference sequence). The CDR3 contains 15 residues. Trimming shortened V by 2 bases and J by 0 bases, and 10 bases separated the two germline ends. Sequencing targeted expressed TCRB transcripts, as all isolated RNA had been reverse transcribed. The method was immunoSEQ multiplex PCR; TCRdb's version includes in-frame clones alone and lacks a portion of them. The data hold more than 250,000 clones, with about 24% observed a single time. The J gene is TRBJ1-4, the V gene TRBV30; D gene uncertain. Sequenced input: naive CD4+ T cells from blood. The TCR was taken from a woman aged 25 to 39 with type 1 diabetes. The CDR3 DNA reads TGTGCCTGGAGTTCCCCCCAGACAACTAATGAAAAACTGTTTTTT. Translation: CAWSSPQTTNEKLFF.